These 18 T cell receptor beta chains came from one sample sequenced in a study of cytomegalovirus exposure and HLA in healthy donors (dated by TCRdb to about 2017). Libraries were built with the immunoSEQ multiplex PCR assay. The multiplex PCR relied on a mix of 60 forward primers for TCR Vbeta segments and 13 reverse primers for TCR Jbeta segments. Entries here come from immuneACCESS through TCRdb and include only in-frame sequences with V and J called. Some clones fail to appear in such tables; in the studies checked, an unresolved V gene covers under half of the shortfall, and the cause of the remainder is unknown. The sample data list about 120,000 clones, and approximately 15% of these were observed just once. The ten most abundant clones make up roughly 2% of the sample. Sequencing was done on a sample of PBMCs. The source of these receptors is a woman between 18 and 29 years old in good health and CMV-seronegative.

The rearrangement joins TRBV7-6 to TRBJ2-3, with D perhaps TRBD1 (6 bases). V lost 4 bases and J 8 bases, leaving 10 bases between the germline ends. The germline V gene encodes CDR1 SGHVS and CDR2 FNYEAQ. This CDR3 has 12 amino acids. For the CDR3, the DNA is TGTGCCAGCAGCTCAACAGGGAGTACGCAGTATTTT. Encoded protein: CASSSTGSTQYF. Full variable domain (missing parts from reference TRBV7-6 and TRBJ2-3): GAGVSQSPRYKVTKRGQDVALRCDPISGHVSLYWYRQALGQGPEFLTYFNYEAQQDKSGLPNDRFSAERPEGSISTLTIQRTEQRDSAMYRCASSSTGSTQYFGPGTRLTVL.

The chain carries TRBV27 and TRBJ2-7, with 8 positions matching TRBD2. Germline CDR1 is MNHEY and CDR2 is SMNVEV (reference sequence). V was pared by 4 bases and J by 2 bases, with 16 bases of the junction left unmatched. CDR3 length: 18 amino acids. This CDR3 is CASSSRPNLGLAPYEQYF. The CDR3 coding sequence is TGTGCCAGCAGTTCACGGCCGAATTTAGGACTAGCCCCCTACGAGCAGTACTTC.

This clone was counted only a few times. The chain recombines TRBV6-1 with TRBJ2-5; 7 bases match TRBD1. In germline, CDR1 is MNHNS, CDR2 SASEGT. This CDR3 has 14 residues. After removal of 6 bases from V and 4 bases from J, the junction contained 8 bases not matched to a gene. CDR3 sequence (DNA): TGTGCCAGCAGCCGAGGACAGGCGGTAGAGACCCAGTACTTC. Protein sequence: CASSRGQAVETQYF.

The chain combines TRBV5-4 with TRBJ1-1; 9 bases match TRBD1. The CDR3 totals 18 residues. CDR1 is SGHNT, CDR2 YYREEE, per germline (reference sequence). V gave up 2 bases and J gave up 0 bases; unmatched junction bases: 11. CDR3 residues: CASSLLTGGAGVNTEAFF. CDR3 coding DNA: TGTGCCAGCAGCTTACTAACAGGGGGCGCGGGGGTGAACACTGAAGCTTTCTTT.

This clone has more than one count but fewer than ten. This chain joins TRBV28 and TRBJ1-5; D is unclear. Trimming stripped 2 bases from V and 6 bases from J, with 8 bases between. This CDR3 has 13 residues. CDR1 MDHEN and CDR2 SYDVKM come from the germline V gene. The chain's CDR3 is CASSLLVGQPQHF. Here the CDR3 DNA reads TGTGCCAGCAGTTTACTTGTCGGTCAGCCCCAGCATTTT.

This clone has a handful of counts. The chain employs TRBV11-2 and TRBJ2-5, with 7 bases lining up with TRBD1. CDR3 length: 14 residues. In germline, CDR1 is SGHAT, CDR2 FQNNGV. Losses at the gene ends were 5 bases for V and 5 bases for J; bases not matched to a gene: 8. The CDR3 loop reads CASSANRGPETQYF. CDR3 sequence (DNA): TGTGCCAGCAGCGCGAACAGGGGTCCCGAGACCCAGTACTTC.

CDR3 amino acids: CASSEGGLAGGGNEQFF. DNA for the CDR3: TGTGCCAGCAGTGAAGGGGGGCTAGCGGGAGGGGGCAATGAGCAGTTCTTC. This chain connects TRBV6-1 to TRBJ2-1; the match to TRBD2 covers 12 bases. CDR3 length: 17 residues. From germline, CDR1 is MNHNS and CDR2 SASEGT. V was clipped by 1 base and J by 6 bases; unmatched bases: 7.

The genes are TRBV7-9 and TRBJ2-7; TRBD1 matches at 11 bases. Germline lookup yields CDR1 SEHNR and CDR2 FQNEAQ (reference sequence). The CDR3 length is 13 residues. V lost 9 bases to trimming and J lost 5 bases; unmatched junction nucleotides: 6. The CDR3 DNA follows: TGTGCCAGGGCGGGACAGGGGGTCCACGAGCAGTACTTC. Amino acids: CARAGQGVHEQYF.

This sequence joins TRBV6-5 and TRBJ2-2, with D hard to call. The germline gives CDR1 MNHEY, CDR2 SVGAGI. V lost 0 bases to trimming and J lost 1 base, with 9 bases between them. The CDR3 covers 16 residues. This CDR3 is CASSYSRFMNTGELFF. The DNA for the CDR3 is TGTGCCAGCAGTTACTCGCGATTCATGAACACCGGGGAGCTGTTTTTT.

This clone was seen only a few times. The V call is TRBV5-1, the J call TRBJ2-2; TRBD2 matches at 9 bases. CDR1 SGHRS and CDR2 YFSETQ come from the germline V gene. The J segment lost 0 bases and the V segment lost 7 bases, leaving 4 bases of the junction unmatched. This CDR3 contains 15 residues. Here the CDR3 reads CASLAGTPNTGELFF. CDR3 nucleotides: TGCGCCAGCCTAGCGGGGACGCCGAACACCGGGGAGCTGTTTTTT.

Details on this clone: Other DNA sequences within the sample encode an identical CDR3. The CDR3 DNA reads as TGTGCCAGCAGCCCCCGGGGAGGGAATGAAAAACTGTTTTTT. This encodes CASSPRGGNEKLFF. This chain joins TRBV5-4 and TRBJ1-4; unclear D gene. The V and J ends lost 4 bases and 5 bases respectively, with 12 bases between them. This CDR3 is built from 14 residues. Per the germline V gene, CDR1 is SGHNT and CDR2 is YYREEE (reference sequence).

This clone has only a few counts. J is TRBJ2-1 and V is TRBV10-3; 11 nucleotides align to TRBD2. V gave up 11 bases and J gave up 7 bases; unmatched junction bases: 4. The CDR3 runs to 12 residues. Germline V gene data show CDR1 as ENHRY and CDR2 as SYGVKD. This chain's CDR3 is CAVGTSGNEQFF. CDR3 nucleotides: TGTGCCGTCGGGACTAGCGGAAATGAGCAGTTCTTC.

The genes are TRBV21-1 and TRBJ2-7; TRBD2 was called by the table and not checked on the DNA. TRBV21-1 is noted as a pseudogene. This CDR3 has 18 residues. This CDR3 is CASSKDQRSYPSSYEQYF. In DNA, the CDR3 is TGTGCCAGCAGCAAAGACCAGAGGAGTTACCCGAGCTCCTACGAGCAGTACTTC.

This clone was counted between two and nine times. V is TRBV6-1 and J is TRBJ2-7; 9 bases match TRBD1. CDR1 and CDR2 from the germline V gene are MNHNS and SASEGT. Trimming took 6 bases from V and 6 from J; bases not matched to a gene: 6. CDR3 size: 13 residues. The CDR3 coding sequence is TGTGCCAGCAGATGGACAGGGGCGAGCGAGCAGTACTTC. It translates to CASRWTGASEQYF.

CDR3 sequence (DNA): TGTGCCAGCAGCCAAGTCGCGACAGGGGTCGAGCAGTACTTC. The encoded protein is CASSQVATGVEQYF. The gene calls are TRBV4-2 and TRBJ2-7, with 8 bases aligning to TRBD1. The V gene's germline CDR1 is LGHNA and CDR2 YNFKEQ. With 1 base clipped from V and 6 bases from J, the junction kept 5 bases outside the gene matches. This CDR3 contains 14 residues.

This clone was seen a few times. V and J are TRBV5-4 and TRBJ2-7, with 10 bases aligning to TRBD1. The CDR3 runs 17 residues. CDR1 and CDR2 from the germline V gene are SGHNT and YYREEE (reference sequence). After removal of 4 bases from V and 5 bases from J, the junction contained 15 bases not matched to a gene. The CDR3 bases are TGTGCCAGCAGCGCTGTAAGCCCCGGGACAGGGGCTGACGAGCAGTACTTC. The encoded protein is CASSAVSPGTGADEQYF. The full variable domain, completed using reference TRBV5-4 and TRBJ2-7, is ETGVTQSPTHLIKTRGQQVTLRCSSQSGHNTVSWYQQALGQGPQFIFQYYREEENGRGNFPPRFSGLQFPNYSSELNVNALELDDSALYLCASSAVSPGTGADEQYFGPGTRLTVT.

This clone was seen a handful of times. The genes are TRBV29-1 and TRBJ2-5; 8 bases are shared with TRBD2. CDR1 and CDR2 (germline): SQVTM, ANQGSEA. This CDR3 has 13 amino acids. J was trimmed by 5 bases and V by 5 bases; bases with no gene match: 7. CDR3 in DNA: TGCAGCGTTAAAGCGGGGGTGGTGGAGACCCAGTACTTC. Translating it yields CSVKAGVVETQYF.

This clone was counted a few times. The chain is built from TRBV7-9 and TRBJ1-2, with 8 bases that match TRBD1. Germline CDR1 reads SEHNR; CDR2 reads FQNEAQ (reference sequence). This CDR3 spans 16 amino acids. With V trimmed by 5 bases and J by 0 bases, 8 bases remained unmatched. In DNA, the CDR3 is TGTGCCAGCAGCCCGCGGACAGGGCCTCCTAACTATGGCTACACCTTC. Protein sequence: CASSPRTGPPNYGYTF.